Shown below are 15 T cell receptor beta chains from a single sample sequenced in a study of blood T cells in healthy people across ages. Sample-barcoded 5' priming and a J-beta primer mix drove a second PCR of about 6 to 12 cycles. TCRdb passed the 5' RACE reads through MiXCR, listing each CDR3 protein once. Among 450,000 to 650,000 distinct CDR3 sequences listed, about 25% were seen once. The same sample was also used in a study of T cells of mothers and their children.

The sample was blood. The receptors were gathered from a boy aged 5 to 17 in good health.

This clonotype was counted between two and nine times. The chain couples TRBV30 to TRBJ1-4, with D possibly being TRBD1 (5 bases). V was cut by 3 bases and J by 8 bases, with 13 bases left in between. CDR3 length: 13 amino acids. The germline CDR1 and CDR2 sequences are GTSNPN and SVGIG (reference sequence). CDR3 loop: CAWRTRDLEKLFF. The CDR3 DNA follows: TGTGCCTGGAGGACACGGGACCTAGAAAAACTGTTTTTT.

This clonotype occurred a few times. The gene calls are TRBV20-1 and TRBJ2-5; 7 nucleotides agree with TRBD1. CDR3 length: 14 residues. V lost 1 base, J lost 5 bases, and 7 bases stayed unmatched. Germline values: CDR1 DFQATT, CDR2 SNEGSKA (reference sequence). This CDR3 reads CSARATTRGETQYF. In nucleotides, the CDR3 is TGCAGTGCTAGAGCCACTACCAGGGGGGAGACCCAGTACTTC.

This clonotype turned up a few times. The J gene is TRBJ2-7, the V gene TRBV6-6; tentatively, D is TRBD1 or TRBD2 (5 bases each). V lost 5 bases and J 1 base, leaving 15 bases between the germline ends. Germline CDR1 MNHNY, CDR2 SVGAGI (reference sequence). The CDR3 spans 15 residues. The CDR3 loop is CASSNRDGLSYEQYF. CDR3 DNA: TGTGCCAGCAGTAACCGGGACGGCCTTTCCTACGAGCAGTACTTC.

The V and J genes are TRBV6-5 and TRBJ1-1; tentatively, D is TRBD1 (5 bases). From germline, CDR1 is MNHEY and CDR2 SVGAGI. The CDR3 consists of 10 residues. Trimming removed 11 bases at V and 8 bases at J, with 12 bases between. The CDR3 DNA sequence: TGTGCCGTCTGGAGGGGCGAAGCTTTCTTT. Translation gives CAVWRGEAFF.

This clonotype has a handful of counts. CDR3 residues: CASSRRLADDEQYF. Here the CDR3 DNA reads TGTGCCAGCAGTAGAAGACTAGCTGACGACGAGCAGTACTTC. The chain combines TRBV28 with TRBJ2-7, with 7 bases identical to TRBD2. CDR1 and CDR2 from the germline V gene are MDHEN and SYDVKM. This CDR3 spans 14 amino acids. Trimming at V came to 5 bases and at J to 5 bases, leaving 9 bases not matched to a gene.

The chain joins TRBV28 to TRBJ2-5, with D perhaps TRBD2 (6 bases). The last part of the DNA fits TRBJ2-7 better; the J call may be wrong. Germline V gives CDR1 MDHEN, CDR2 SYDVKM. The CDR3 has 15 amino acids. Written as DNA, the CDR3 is TGTGCCAGCAGTTTACCCCTCGGGGGTTTCCACGAGCAGTACTTC. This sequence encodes CASSLPLGGFHEQYF.

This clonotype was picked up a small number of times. CDR3 DNA: TGTGCCAGCAGCCCGAGCCAAATGCGGGAGACCCAGTACTTC. It encodes CASSPSQMRETQYF. V and J are TRBV7-9 and TRBJ2-5, with unresolved D. CDR1 and CDR2 (germline): SEHNR, FQNEAQ (reference sequence). Trimming took 5 bases from V and 5 from J, leaving 15 bases between them. The CDR3 sequence is 14 residues long.

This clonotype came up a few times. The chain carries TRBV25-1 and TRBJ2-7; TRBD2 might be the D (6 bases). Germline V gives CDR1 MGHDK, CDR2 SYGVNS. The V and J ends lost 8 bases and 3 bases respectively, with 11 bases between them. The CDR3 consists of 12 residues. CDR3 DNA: TGTGCCAGCTTAGACGGGGGCTACGAGCAGTACTTC. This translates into CASLDGGYEQYF.

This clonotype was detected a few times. CDR3 in DNA: TGTGCCACCAGCAGAGGGCGTATAACTAATGAAAAACTGTTTTTT. As protein: CATSRGRITNEKLFF. The chain combines TRBV15 with TRBJ1-4, with no clear D. Germline-derived CDR1 and CDR2 are LNHNV and YYDKDF (reference sequence). The CDR3 covers 15 residues. Trimming removed 1 base at V and 1 base at J, with 7 bases between.

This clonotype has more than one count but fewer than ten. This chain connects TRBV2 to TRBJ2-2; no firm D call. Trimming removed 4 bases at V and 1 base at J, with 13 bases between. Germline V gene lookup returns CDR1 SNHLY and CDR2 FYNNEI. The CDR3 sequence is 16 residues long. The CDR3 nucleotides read TGTGCCAGCAGTGGGTTACTCGAGGTGAACACCGGGGAGCTGTTTTTT. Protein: CASSGLLEVNTGELFF.

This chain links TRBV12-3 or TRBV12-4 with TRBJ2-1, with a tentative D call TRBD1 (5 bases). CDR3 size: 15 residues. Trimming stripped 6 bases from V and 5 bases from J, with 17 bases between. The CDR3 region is CASSPAEGVDNEQFF. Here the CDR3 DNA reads TGTGCCAGCAGCCCGGCCGAAGGGGTTGACAATGAGCAGTTCTTC.

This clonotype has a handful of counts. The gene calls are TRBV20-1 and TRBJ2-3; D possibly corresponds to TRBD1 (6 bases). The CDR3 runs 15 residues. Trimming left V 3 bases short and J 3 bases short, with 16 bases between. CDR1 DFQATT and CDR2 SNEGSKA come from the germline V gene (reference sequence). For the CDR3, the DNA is TGCAGTGCTAGGCTGCCTGCGAGGGGGACAGATACGCAGTATTTT. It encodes CSARLPARGTDTQYF.

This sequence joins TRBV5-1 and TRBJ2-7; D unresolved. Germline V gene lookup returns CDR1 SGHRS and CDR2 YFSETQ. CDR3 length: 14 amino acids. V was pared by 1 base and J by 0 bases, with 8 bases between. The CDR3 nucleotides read TGCGCCAGCAGCTTGCACGAAAGCTCCTACGAGCAGTACTTC. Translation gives CASSLHESSYEQYF. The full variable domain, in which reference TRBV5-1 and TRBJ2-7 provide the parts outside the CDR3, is KAGVTQTPRYLIKTRGQQVTLSCSPISGHRSVSWYQQTPGQGLQFLFEYFSETQRNKGNFPGRFSGRQFSNSRSEMNVSTLELGDSALYLCASSLHESSYEQYFGPGTRLTVT.

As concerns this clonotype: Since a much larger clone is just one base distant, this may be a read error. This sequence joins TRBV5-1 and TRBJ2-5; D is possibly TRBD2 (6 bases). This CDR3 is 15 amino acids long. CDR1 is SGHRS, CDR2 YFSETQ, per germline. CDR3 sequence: CARSFSGTGGETQYF. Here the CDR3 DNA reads TGCGCCCGCAGCTTCTCCGGGACTGGGGGAGAGACCCAGTACTTC. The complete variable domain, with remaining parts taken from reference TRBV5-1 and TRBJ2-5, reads KAGVTQTPRYLIKTRGQQVTLSCSPISGHRSVSWYQQTPGQGLQFLFEYFSETQRNKGNFPGRFSGRQFSNSRSEMNVSTLELGDSALYLCARSFSGTGGETQYFGPGTRLLVL.

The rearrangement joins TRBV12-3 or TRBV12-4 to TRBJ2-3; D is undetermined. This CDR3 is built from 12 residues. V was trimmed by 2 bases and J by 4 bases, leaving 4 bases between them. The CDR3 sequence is CASSLFSDTQYF. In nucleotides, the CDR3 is TGTGCCAGCAGTTTATTTTCAGATACGCAGTATTTT.